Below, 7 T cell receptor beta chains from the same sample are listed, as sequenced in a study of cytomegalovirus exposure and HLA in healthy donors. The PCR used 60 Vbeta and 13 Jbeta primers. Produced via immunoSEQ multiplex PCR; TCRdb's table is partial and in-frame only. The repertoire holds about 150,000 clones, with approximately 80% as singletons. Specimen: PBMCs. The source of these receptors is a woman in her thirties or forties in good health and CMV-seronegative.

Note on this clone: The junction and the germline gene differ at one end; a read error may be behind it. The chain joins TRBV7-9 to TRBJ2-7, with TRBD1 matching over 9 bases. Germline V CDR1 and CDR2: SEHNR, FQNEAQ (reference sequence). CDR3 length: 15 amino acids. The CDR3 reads CSSSRTGQGRNEQYF. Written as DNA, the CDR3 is TGTTCCAGCAGCCGAACAGGACAGGGGCGGAACGAGCAGTACTTC.

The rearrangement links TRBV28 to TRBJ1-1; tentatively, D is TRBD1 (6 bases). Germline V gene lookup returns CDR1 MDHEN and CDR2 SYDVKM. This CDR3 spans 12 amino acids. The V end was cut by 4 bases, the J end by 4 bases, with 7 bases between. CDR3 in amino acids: CASSSGATEAFF. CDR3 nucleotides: TGTGCCAGCAGTTCAGGGGCCACTGAAGCTTTCTTT. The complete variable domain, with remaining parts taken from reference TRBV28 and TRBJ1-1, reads DVKVTQSSRYLVKRTGEKVFLECVQDMDHENMFWYRQDPGLGLRLIYFSYDVKMKEKGDIPEGYSVSREKKERFSLILESASTNQTSMYLCASSSGATEAFFGQGTRLTVV.

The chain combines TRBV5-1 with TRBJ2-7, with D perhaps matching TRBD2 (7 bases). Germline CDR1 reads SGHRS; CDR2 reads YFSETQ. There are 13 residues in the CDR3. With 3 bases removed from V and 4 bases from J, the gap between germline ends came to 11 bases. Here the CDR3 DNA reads TGCGCCAGCAGCTCCGAGGGGGGGTACGAGCAGTACTTC. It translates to CASSSEGGYEQYF.

CDR3: CASPPLGQQNTEAFF. CDR3 bases: TGTGCCAGCCCTCCCCTGGGGCAGCAGAACACTGAAGCTTTCTTT. The chain employs TRBV28 and TRBJ1-1; possibly TRBD1 for D (5 bases). This CDR3 spans 15 amino acids. Germline V gene lookup returns CDR1 MDHEN and CDR2 SYDVKM. V lost 8 bases to trimming and J lost 1 base, with 17 bases between them.

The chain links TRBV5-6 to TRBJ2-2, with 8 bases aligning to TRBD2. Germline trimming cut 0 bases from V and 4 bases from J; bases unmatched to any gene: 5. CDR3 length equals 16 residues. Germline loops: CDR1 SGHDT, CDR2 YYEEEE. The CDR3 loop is CASSLDGLAGTGELFF. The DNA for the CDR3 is TGTGCCAGCAGCTTGGATGGTCTAGCGGGCACCGGGGAGCTGTTTTTT.

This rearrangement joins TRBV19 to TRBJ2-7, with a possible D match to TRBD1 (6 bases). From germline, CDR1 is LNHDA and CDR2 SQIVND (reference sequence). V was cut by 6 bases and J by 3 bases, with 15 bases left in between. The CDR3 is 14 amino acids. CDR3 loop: CASSTDSLRYEQYF. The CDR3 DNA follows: TGTGCCAGTAGCACGGACAGCCTACGCTACGAGCAGTACTTC.

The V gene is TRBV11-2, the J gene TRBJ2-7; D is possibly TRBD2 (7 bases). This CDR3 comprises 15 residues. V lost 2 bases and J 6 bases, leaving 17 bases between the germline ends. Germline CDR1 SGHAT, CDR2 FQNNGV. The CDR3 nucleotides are TGTGCCAGCAGCTTAAATACGGGGGGCCTAGGCGAGCAGTACTTC. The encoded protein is CASSLNTGGLGEQYF.